This T cell receptor (beta chain) was obtained from a study of blood T cells in healthy people across ages. Alongside a J-beta primer mix, a sample-barcoded 5' primer served in a second PCR lasting about 7 to 12 cycles. Any given sample supplied a minimum of 2.5 million CDR3-containing paired-end reads. TCRdb re-derived calls from the 5' RACE reads in MiXCR, one entry per CDR3 protein. The data show roughly 700,000 distinct CDR3 sequences, 25% seen once. Regarding the study as a whole: Samples with more naive T cells showed higher observed beta diversity.

Germline CDR1 and CDR2: SEHNR and FQNEAQ (reference sequence). The CDR3 has 15 amino acids. V lost 5 bases and J 0 bases, leaving 14 bases between the germline ends. As regards this clonotype: What it recognizes is unknown.

The same data also went into a second study, on T cells of mothers and their children.

This chain links TRBV7-9 with TRBJ2-7; D is ambiguous. This TCR derives from a boy aged 5-17 years in good health. The sample comprised blood. This CDR3 reads CASSLPERYSYEQYF. The DNA for the CDR3 is TGTGCCAGCAGCCTCCCGGAGAGGTACTCCTACGAGCAGTACTTC.